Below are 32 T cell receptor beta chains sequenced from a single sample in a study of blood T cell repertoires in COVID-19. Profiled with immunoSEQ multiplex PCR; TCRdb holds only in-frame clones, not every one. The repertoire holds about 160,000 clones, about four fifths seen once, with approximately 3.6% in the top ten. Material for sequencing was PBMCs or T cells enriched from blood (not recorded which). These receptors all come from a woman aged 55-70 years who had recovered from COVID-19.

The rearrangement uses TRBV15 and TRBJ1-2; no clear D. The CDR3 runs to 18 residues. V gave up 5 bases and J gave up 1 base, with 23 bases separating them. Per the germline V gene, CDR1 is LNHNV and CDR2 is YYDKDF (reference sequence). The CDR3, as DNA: TGTGCCACCAGCGAGAGCGGAGCTACACCAGCTCTTAACTATGGCTACACCTTC. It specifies CATSESGATPALNYGYTF.

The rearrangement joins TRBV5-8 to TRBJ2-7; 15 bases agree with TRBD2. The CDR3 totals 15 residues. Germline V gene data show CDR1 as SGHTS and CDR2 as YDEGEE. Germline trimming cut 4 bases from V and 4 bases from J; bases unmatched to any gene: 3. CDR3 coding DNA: TGTGCCAGCAGCCACGGACTAGCGGGGGGGTACGAGCAGTACTTC. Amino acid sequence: CASSHGLAGGYEQYF.

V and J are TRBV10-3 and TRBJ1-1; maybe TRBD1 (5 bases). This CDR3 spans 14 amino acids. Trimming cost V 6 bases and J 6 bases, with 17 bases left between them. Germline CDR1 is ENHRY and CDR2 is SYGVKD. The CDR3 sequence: CAIRTGTQDAEAFF. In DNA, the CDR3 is TGTGCCATCAGAACCGGGACTCAGGACGCTGAAGCTTTCTTT.

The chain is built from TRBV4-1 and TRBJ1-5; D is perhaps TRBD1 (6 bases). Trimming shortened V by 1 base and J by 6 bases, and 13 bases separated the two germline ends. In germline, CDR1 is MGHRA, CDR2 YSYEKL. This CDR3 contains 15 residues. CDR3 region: CASSQATGFGQPQHF. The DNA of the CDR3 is TGCGCCAGCAGCCAAGCTACAGGGTTTGGTCAGCCCCAGCATTTT.

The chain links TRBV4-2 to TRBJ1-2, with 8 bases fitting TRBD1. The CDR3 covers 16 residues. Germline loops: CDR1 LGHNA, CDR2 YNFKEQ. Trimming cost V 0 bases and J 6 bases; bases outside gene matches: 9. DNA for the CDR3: TGTGCCAGCAGCCAAGATCCCGGACAGGGAGGAAATGGCTACACCTTC. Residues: CASSQDPGQGGNGYTF.

The DNA of the CDR3 is TGTGCCAGCAGCTTAACCGGGACTAGCGGGGGGGCCTACGAGCAGTACTTC. Protein: CASSLTGTSGGAYEQYF. This chain joins TRBV13 and TRBJ2-7, with TRBD2 matching over 16 bases. The CDR3 has 17 amino acids. CDR1 is PRHDT, CDR2 FYEKMQ, per germline (reference sequence). V shed 2 bases, J shed 2 bases, and the junction held 3 bases outside the gene matches. The full variable domain, completed using reference TRBV13 and TRBJ2-7, is AAGVIQSPRHLIKEKRETATLKCYPIPRHDTVYWYQQGPGQDPQFLISFYEKMQSDKGSIPDRFSAQQFSDYHSELNMSSLELGDSALYFCASSLTGTSGGAYEQYFGPGTRLTVT.

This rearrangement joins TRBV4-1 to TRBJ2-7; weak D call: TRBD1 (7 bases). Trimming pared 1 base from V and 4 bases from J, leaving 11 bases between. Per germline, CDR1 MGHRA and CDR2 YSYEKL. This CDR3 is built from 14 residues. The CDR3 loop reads CASSQVQGGYEQYF. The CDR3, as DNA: TGCGCCAGCAGCCAAGTTCAGGGGGGATACGAGCAGTACTTC.

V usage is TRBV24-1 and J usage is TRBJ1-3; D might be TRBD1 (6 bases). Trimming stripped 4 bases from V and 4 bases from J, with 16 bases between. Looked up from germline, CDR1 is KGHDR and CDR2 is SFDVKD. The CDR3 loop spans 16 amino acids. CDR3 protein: CATSDPGQSGGNTIYF. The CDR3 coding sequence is TGTGCCACCAGTGACCCAGGACAGTCGGGAGGAAACACCATATATTTT.

This chain's CDR3 is CASSQQGNEQFF. CDR3 nucleotide sequence: TGCGCCAGCAGTCAACAGGGTAATGAGCAGTTCTTC. The chain has TRBV10-1 and TRBJ2-1; D perhaps matches TRBD1 (6 bases). Between the trimmed V and J ends, which lost 5 bases and 7 bases, there was a span of 9 bases. This CDR3 spans 12 amino acids. Germline CDR1 and CDR2: WNHNN and SYGVQD (reference sequence).

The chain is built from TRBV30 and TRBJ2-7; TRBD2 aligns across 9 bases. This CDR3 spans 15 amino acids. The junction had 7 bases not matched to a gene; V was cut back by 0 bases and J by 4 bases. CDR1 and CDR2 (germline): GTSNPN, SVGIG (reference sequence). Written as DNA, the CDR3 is TGTGCCTGGAGTGTTTCCCTAGCGGGGCCTTACGAGCAGTACTTC. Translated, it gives CAWSVSLAGPYEQYF. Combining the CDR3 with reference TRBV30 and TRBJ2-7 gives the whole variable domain SQTIHQWPATLVQPVGSPLSLECTVEGTSNPNLYWYRQAAGRGLQLLFYSVGIGQISSEVPQNLSASRPQDRQFILSSKKLLLSDSGFYLCAWSVSLAGPYEQYFGPGTRLTVT.

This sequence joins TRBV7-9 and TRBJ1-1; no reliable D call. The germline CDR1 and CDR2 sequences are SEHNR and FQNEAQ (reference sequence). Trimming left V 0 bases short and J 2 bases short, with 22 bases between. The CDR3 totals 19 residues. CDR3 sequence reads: CASSLATNTIRSINTEAFF. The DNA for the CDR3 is TGTGCCAGCAGCTTAGCCACCAATACTATTCGGAGTATCAACACTGAAGCTTTCTTT.

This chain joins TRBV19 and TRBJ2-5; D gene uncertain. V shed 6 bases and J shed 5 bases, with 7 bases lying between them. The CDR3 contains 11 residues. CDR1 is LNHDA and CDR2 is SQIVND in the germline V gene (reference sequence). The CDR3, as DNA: TGTGCCAGTAGATATTCCGAGACCCAGTACTTC. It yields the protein CASRYSETQYF.

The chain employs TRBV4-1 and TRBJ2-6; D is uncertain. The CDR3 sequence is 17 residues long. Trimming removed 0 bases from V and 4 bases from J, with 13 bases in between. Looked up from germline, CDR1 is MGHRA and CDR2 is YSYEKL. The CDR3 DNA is TGCGCCAGCAGCCAAGACCCGAGCCTCCCCGGGGCCAACGTCCTGACTTTC. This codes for CASSQDPSLPGANVLTF.

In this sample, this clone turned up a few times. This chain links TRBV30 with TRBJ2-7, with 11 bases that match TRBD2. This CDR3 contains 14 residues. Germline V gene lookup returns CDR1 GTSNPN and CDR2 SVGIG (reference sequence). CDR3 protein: CASTSSGGSYEQYF. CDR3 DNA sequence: TGTGCTTCGACTTCTAGCGGGGGGTCCTACGAGCAGTACTTC. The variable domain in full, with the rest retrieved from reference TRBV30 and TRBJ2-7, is SQTIHQWPATLVQPVGSPLSLECTVEGTSNPNLYWYRQAAGRGLQLLFYSVGIGQISSEVPQNLSASRPQDRQFILSSKKLLLSDSGFYLCASTSSGGSYEQYFGPGTRLTVT.

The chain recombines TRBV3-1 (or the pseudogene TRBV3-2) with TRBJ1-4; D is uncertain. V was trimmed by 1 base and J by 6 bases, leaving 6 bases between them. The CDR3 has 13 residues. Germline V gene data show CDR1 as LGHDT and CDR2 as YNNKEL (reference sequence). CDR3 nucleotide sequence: TGTGCCAGCAGCCAAGTTGCGGATGAAAAACTGTTTTTT. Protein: CASSQVADEKLFF.

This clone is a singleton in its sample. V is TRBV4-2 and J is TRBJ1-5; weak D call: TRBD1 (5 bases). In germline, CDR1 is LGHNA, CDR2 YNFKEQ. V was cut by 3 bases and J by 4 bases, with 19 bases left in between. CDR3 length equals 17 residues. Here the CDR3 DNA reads TGTGCCAGCAGCCATTCAGATCCAGCCGGGGGGAATCAGCCCCAGCATTTT. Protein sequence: CASSHSDPAGGNQPQHF.

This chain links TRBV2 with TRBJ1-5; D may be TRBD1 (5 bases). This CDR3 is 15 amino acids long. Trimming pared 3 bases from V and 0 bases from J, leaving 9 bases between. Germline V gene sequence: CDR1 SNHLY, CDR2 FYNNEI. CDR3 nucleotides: TGTGCCAGCAGTGAGCGGCAGGGTAGCAATCAGCCCCAGCATTTT. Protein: CASSERQGSNQPQHF.

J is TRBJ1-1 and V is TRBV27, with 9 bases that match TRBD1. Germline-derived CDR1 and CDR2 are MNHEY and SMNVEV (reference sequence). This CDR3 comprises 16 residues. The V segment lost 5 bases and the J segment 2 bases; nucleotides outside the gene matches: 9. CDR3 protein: CASSPFWTGANTEAFF. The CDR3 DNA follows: TGTGCCAGCAGTCCTTTTTGGACAGGGGCAAACACTGAAGCTTTCTTT.

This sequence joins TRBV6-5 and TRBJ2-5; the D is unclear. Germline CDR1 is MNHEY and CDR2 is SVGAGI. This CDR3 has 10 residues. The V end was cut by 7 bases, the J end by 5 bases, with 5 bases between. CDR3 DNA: TGTGCCAGCAAGAGCGAGACCCAGTACTTC. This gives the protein CASKSETQYF.

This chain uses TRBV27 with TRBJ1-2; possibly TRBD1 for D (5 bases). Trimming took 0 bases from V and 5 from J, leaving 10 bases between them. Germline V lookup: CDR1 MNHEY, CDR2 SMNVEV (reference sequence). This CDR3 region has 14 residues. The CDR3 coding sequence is TGTGCCAGCAGTTTATCGTCAGGGTGGTATGGCTACACCTTC. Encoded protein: CASSLSSGWYGYTF.

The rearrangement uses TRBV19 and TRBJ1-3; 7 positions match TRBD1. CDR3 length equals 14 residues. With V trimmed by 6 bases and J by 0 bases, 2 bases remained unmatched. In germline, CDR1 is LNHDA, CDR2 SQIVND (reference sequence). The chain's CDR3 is CASRRDSSGNTIYF. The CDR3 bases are TGTGCCAGTAGGAGGGACAGCTCTGGAAACACCATATATTTT.

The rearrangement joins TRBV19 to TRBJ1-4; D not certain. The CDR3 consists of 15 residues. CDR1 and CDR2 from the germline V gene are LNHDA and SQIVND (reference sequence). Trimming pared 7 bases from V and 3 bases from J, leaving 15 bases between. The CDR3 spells CASTKAGGPNEKLFF. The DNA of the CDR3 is TGTGCCAGTACTAAGGCCGGAGGGCCTAATGAAAAACTGTTTTTT.

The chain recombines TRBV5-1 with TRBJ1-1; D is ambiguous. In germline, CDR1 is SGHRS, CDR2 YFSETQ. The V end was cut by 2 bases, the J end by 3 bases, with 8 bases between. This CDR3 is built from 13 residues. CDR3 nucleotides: TGCGCCAGCAGCTTTTCTCCTGACACTGAAGCTTTCTTT. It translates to CASSFSPDTEAFF.

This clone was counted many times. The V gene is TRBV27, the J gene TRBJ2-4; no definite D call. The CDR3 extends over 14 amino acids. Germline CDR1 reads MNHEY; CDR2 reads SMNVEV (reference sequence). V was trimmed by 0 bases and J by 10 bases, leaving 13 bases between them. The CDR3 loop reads CASSLSNGWKIQYF. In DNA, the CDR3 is TGTGCCAGCAGTTTATCGAACGGGTGGAAGATTCAGTACTTC.

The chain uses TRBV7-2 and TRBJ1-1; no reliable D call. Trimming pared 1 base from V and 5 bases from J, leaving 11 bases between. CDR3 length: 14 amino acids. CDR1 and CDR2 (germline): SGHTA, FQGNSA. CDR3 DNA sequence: TGTGCCAGCAGCTTAGATTCGGGGTCTACTGAAGCTTTCTTT. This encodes CASSLDSGSTEAFF.

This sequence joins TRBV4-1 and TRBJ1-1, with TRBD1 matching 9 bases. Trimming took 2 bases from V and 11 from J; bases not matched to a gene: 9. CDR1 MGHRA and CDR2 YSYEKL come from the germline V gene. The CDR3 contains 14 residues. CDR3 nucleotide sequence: TGCGCCAGCAGCCAACGGACAGGGGAGGTACGGGCTTTCTTT. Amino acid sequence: CASSQRTGEVRAFF.

As DNA, the CDR3 is TGTGCCAGCAGTCCCGGACAAAGTACTGAAGCTTTCTTT. It is translated as CASSPGQSTEAFF. The genes are TRBV12-3 or TRBV12-4 and TRBJ1-1; D may be TRBD1 (5 bases). The CDR3 covers 13 residues. V was shortened by 5 bases and J by 5 bases, with 12 bases between the two germline ends.

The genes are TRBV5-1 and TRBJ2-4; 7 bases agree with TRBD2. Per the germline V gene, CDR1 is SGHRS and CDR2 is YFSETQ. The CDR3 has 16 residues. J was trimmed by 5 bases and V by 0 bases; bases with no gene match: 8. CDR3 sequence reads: CASSLGGGAGQNIQYF. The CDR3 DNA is TGCGCCAGCAGCTTGGGGGGAGGAGCGGGACAAAACATTCAGTACTTC. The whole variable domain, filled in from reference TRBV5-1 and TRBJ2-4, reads KAGVTQTPRYLIKTRGQQVTLSCSPISGHRSVSWYQQTPGQGLQFLFEYFSETQRNKGNFPGRFSGRQFSNSRSEMNVSTLELGDSALYLCASSLGGGAGQNIQYFGAGTRLSVL.

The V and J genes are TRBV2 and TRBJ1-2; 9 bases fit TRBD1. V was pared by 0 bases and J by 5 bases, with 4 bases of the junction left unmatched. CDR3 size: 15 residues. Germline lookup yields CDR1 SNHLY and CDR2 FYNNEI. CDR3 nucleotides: TGTGCCAGCAGTGAAGCCCCGGGACAGGGTTATGGCTACACCTTC. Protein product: CASSEAPGQGYGYTF.

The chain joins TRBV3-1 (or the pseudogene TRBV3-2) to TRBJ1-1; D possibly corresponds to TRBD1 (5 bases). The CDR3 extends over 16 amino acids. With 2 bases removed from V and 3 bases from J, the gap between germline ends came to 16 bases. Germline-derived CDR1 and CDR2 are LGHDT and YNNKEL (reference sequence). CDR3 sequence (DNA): TGTGCCAGCAGCCAATTCCGGGCAGGGTTAGACACTGAAGCTTTCTTT. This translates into CASSQFRAGLDTEAFF.

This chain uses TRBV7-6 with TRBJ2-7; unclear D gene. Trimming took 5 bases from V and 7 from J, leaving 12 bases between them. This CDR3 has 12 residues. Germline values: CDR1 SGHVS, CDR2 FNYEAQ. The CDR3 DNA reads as TGTGCCAGCAGCCCCTTCTCCGCGGAGCAGTACTTC. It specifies CASSPFSAEQYF.

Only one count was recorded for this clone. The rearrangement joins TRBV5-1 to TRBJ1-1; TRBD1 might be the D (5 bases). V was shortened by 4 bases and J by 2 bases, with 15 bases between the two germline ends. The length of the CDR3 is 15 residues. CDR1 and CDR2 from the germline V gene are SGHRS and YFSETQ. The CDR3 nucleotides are TGCGCCAGCAGCGAGAAGACAGCCGTAAACACTGAAGCTTTCTTT. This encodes CASSEKTAVNTEAFF. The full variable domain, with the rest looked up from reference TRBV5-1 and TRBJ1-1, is KAGVTQTPRYLIKTRGQQVTLSCSPISGHRSVSWYQQTPGQGLQFLFEYFSETQRNKGNFPGRFSGRQFSNSRSEMNVSTLELGDSALYLCASSEKTAVNTEAFFGQGTRLTVV.